The rows below give T cell receptor beta chains drawn from one sample of a study of regulatory T cells in long-lasting Graves disease. TCRdb analysed the multiplex PCR reads with MiXCR anew, one entry per CDR3 protein. The sample carries 550,000 to 600,000 distinct CDR3 sequences, 15% to 20% recorded once. This same sample was also part of a study on T cells in Graves' hyperthyroidism and ophthalmopathy.

The sequencing here drew on peripheral blood mononuclear cells (PBMCs), taken at new diagnosis, from a patient treated with antithyroid drugs. These receptors were collected from a man aged 18 to 30 with Graves disease. Each CDR3 is given with its conserved first and last residue. Fields, in order: J gene, clone size, D gene, V gene, CDR3 length, CDR3 DNA, CDR3 protein. D genes are given only for firm matches. The listing skips clone size in some rows; elsewhere it reads once, few, many or a size class.

j_call: TRBJ2-3; clone_size: -; d_call: -; v_call: TRBV30; cdr3_length: 13; cdr3_nt: TGTGCCTGGAGTTCGGGGCTCGCAGATACGCAGTATTTT; cdr3_aa: CAWSSGLADTQYF
j_call: TRBJ1-1; clone_size: many; d_call: -; v_call: TRBV11-2; cdr3_length: 14; cdr3_nt: TGTGCCAGCAGCTTAGTTACAGGGCTGACTGAAGCTTTCTTT; cdr3_aa: CASSLVTGLTEAFF
j_call: TRBJ2-7; clone_size: many; d_call: -; v_call: TRBV10-3; cdr3_length: 13; cdr3_nt: TGTGCCATCAGCTCCGAAACGCCTATCGAGCTGTACTTC; cdr3_aa: CAISSETPIELYF
j_call: TRBJ2-7; clone_size: many; d_call: TRBD2; v_call: TRBV6-1; cdr3_length: 12; cdr3_nt: TGTGCCAGCGGTGCGGGGGGGGACGAGCAGTACTTC; cdr3_aa: CASGAGGDEQYF
j_call: TRBJ2-7; clone_size: -; d_call: -; v_call: TRBV19; cdr3_length: 14; cdr3_nt: TGTGCCAGTAGTGGTTCGACTGCACGGTACGAGCAGTACTTC; cdr3_aa: CASSGSTARYEQYF
j_call: TRBJ2-1; clone_size: many; d_call: -; v_call: TRBV2; cdr3_length: 15; cdr3_nt: TGTGCCAGCAGTGAAGTGAGGGGTACTTACAATGAGCAGTTCTTC; cdr3_aa: CASSEVRGTYNEQFF
j_call: TRBJ1-1; clone_size: few; d_call: -; v_call: TRBV30; cdr3_length: 13; cdr3_nt: TGTGCCTGGAGTGTGGAGATGAACACTGAAGCTTTCTTT; cdr3_aa: CAWSVEMNTEAFF
j_call: TRBJ2-1; clone_size: many; d_call: -; v_call: TRBV12-3/TRBV12-4; cdr3_length: 13; cdr3_nt: TGTGCCAGCACCGATAAGAGCGCAAATGAGCAGTTCTTC; cdr3_aa: CASTDKSANEQFF
j_call: TRBJ2-3; clone_size: -; d_call: -; v_call: TRBV6-1; cdr3_length: 15; cdr3_nt: TGTGCCAGCAGTGAGAAGCCCAGAGGAAGAGATACGCAGTATTTT; cdr3_aa: CASSEKPRGRDTQYF
j_call: TRBJ2-7; clone_size: many; d_call: TRBD2; v_call: TRBV27; cdr3_length: 17; cdr3_nt: TGTGCCAGCAGCCTAGGTCGAGGTGTAGCGGGCCCCTCCGAGCAGTACTTC; cdr3_aa: CASSLGRGVAGPSEQYF
j_call: TRBJ2-2; clone_size: many; d_call: TRBD2; v_call: TRBV7-2; cdr3_length: 16; cdr3_nt: TGTGCCAGCAGCCTTGGACTAGCGGGAATTGGCGGGGAGCTGTTTTTT; cdr3_aa: CASSLGLAGIGGELFF
j_call: TRBJ2-3; clone_size: -; d_call: -; v_call: TRBV5-1; cdr3_length: 14; cdr3_nt: TGCGCCAGCAGCTTGGCCAGGGGAGCGGATACGCAGTATTTT; cdr3_aa: CASSLARGADTQYF
j_call: TRBJ2-2; clone_size: -; d_call: -; v_call: TRBV7-2; cdr3_length: 14; cdr3_nt: TGTGCCAGCAGTCTTACGGGGCATACCGGGGAGCCGTTTTTT; cdr3_aa: CASSLTGHTGEPFF
j_call: TRBJ1-2; clone_size: many; d_call: -; v_call: TRBV2; cdr3_length: 13; cdr3_nt: TGTGCCAGCAGTGAACTAGCTAACTATGGCTACACCTTC; cdr3_aa: CASSELANYGYTF
j_call: TRBJ2-2; clone_size: -; d_call: TRBD1; v_call: TRBV12-5; cdr3_length: 15; cdr3_nt: TGTGCTAGTGGTGGGACAGGGACTCCGAGCGGGGAGCTGTTTTTT; cdr3_aa: CASGGTGTPSGELFF
j_call: TRBJ2-5; clone_size: few; d_call: TRBD1; v_call: TRBV19; cdr3_length: 16; cdr3_nt: TGTGCCAGTACCCCAGGGGACAGGGGACGCCAAGAGACCCAGTACTTC; cdr3_aa: CASTPGDRGRQETQYF
j_call: TRBJ1-1; clone_size: -; d_call: -; v_call: TRBV7-9; cdr3_length: 14; cdr3_nt: TGTGCCAGCAGCTTAGGAGGGGGGTTCACTGAAGCTTTCTTT; cdr3_aa: CASSLGGGFTEAFF
j_call: TRBJ2-3; clone_size: -; d_call: -; v_call: TRBV20-1; cdr3_length: 12; cdr3_nt: TGCAGTGCTCAAGAGGGATCCGGTACGCAGTATTTT; cdr3_aa: CSAQEGSGTQYF
j_call: TRBJ2-1; clone_size: few; d_call: -; v_call: TRBV20-1; cdr3_length: 16; cdr3_nt: TGCAGTGCTAGAGGCCTAGGGGGAGGGCCTATAAATGAGCAGTCCTTC; cdr3_aa: CSARGLGGGPINEQSF
j_call: TRBJ1-2; clone_size: many; d_call: TRBD1; v_call: TRBV27; cdr3_length: 15; cdr3_nt: TGTGCCAGCAGTTTAGGACAGGGGTTAGGCTATGGCTACACCTTC; cdr3_aa: CASSLGQGLGYGYTF
j_call: TRBJ2-7; clone_size: -; d_call: -; v_call: TRBV4-1; cdr3_length: 15; cdr3_nt: TGCGCCAGCAGCCAAGAAGATCACAGTGGCTACGAGCAGTACTTC; cdr3_aa: CASSQEDHSGYEQYF
j_call: TRBJ1-2; clone_size: -; d_call: TRBD1; v_call: TRBV30; cdr3_length: 15; cdr3_nt: TGTGCCTGGACAGGCGGGGACAGGGACTTCTATGGCTACACCTTC; cdr3_aa: CAWTGGDRDFYGYTF
j_call: TRBJ1-2; clone_size: few; d_call: -; v_call: TRBV6-2/TRBV6-3; cdr3_length: 14; cdr3_nt: TGTGCCAGCAGTTACCCCGAGGGGCTAGGTGGCTACACCTTC; cdr3_aa: CASSYPEGLGGYTF
j_call: TRBJ1-5; clone_size: -; d_call: TRBD1; v_call: TRBV19; cdr3_length: 15; cdr3_nt: TGTGCCAGTAGTAGTCAACGGACAGGGGTGATGCCCCAGCATTTT; cdr3_aa: CASSSQRTGVMPQHF
j_call: TRBJ1-4; clone_size: -; d_call: -; v_call: TRBV9; cdr3_length: 14; cdr3_nt: TGTGCCAGCAGCGTGGAGGGTTCTAATGAAAAACTGTTTTTT; cdr3_aa: CASSVEGSNEKLFF
j_call: TRBJ2-2; clone_size: -; d_call: -; v_call: TRBV7-9; cdr3_length: 14; cdr3_nt: TGTGCCAGCAGCCCGTCGGGTCTCACCGGGGAGCTGTTTTTT; cdr3_aa: CASSPSGLTGELFF
j_call: TRBJ2-6; clone_size: -; d_call: TRBD1; v_call: TRBV3-1; cdr3_length: 18; cdr3_nt: TGTGCCAGCAGCCAAGCGGGACAGGGGGCAGCTGGGGCCAACGTCCTGACTTTC; cdr3_aa: CASSQAGQGAAGANVLTF